The present T cell receptor beta chain was sequenced within a study of shared clonotypes between healthy human individuals (dated by TCRdb to between 2020 and 2021). About the full investigation: Three men and a couple of women, aged 18 to 49 years, made up the cohort. Leukapheresis yielded between about 0.8 and 8.9 billion PBMCs per donor. For each donor, CD4 naive and CD4 memory were each run on three plates, CD8 naive on two plates, and CD8 memory on one plate. Libraries were prepared and TCR repertoires were sequenced by different laboratories using diverse techniques, in order to increase sequencing depth and limit assay-specific biases. To estimate repertoire size and how much clonotype sharing occurs between individuals, the study deeply sequenced the blood TCR repertoires of several healthy adults.

Findings and caveats that apply to the study as a whole: Pairwise subsampling indicated that sequencing depth was expected to affect the degree of clonotype sharing among donors. Only blood was sampled, and tissue TCR repertoires likely differ from those in blood. When a handful of donors were compared, the shared fraction of clonotypes was 5% to 6.5% for naive CD4, 3.5% to 4% for naive CD8, roughly 2.5% for memory CD4, and 0.4% for memory CD8. Clonotypes shared by all four sorted-subset donors showed higher generation probabilities than non-shared clonotypes. Rarefaction of sorted-subset datasets indicated incomplete sequencing despite the large sequencing depth. The genetic and exposure-history diversity represented was limited by the small number of donors. Naive subsets generally had larger estimated clonotype richness than memory subsets did.

Reading from cysteine to phenylalanine, the CDR3 counts 15 amino acids. The CDR3 DNA has 45 bases and is translated from base 1. The V and J ends are trimmed by 0 bases and 1 base, leaving 10 bases between them. As encoded in the germline V gene, CDR1 is SGDLS while CDR2 is YYNGEE. Points on this clone: The antigen this receptor binds is unknown. The record has no base qualities; no much larger clone is one base away.

TCR CDR3 regions were amplified from genomic DNA by multiplex PCR using the deep immunoSEQ assay. Extracted genomic DNA from each cell subset was spread evenly across all wells of several immunoSEQ 96-well plates, with each plate serving as a replicate. Each replicate PCR for sorted subsets received roughly 0.2 ug genomic DNA, equal to about 30,000 T cell genomes. Purified libraries were measured with a Qubit 3.0 fluorometer, size-checked on a Bioanalyzer 2100, and measured again with the KAPA Library Quantification kit. A separate single-read 150-cycle Illumina NextSeq 550 flow cell was used to sequence each immunoSEQ 96-well plate. The study's processing was this. Because only junctional sequences without quality scores were contained in the immunoSEQ output, filtering matching that applied to full-length reads could not be performed. Sequences were annotated with PyIR, a Python wrapper for IgBLAST v1.9, and V/J genes and CDR3 were assigned using IMGT germline references. Reads were filtered out if the reads had weak V/J assignments (E-value above 1e-6), no CDR3, stop codons, out-of-frame junctions, or ambiguous translated residues. A V3J clonotype was defined by an identical inferred V gene, J gene, and CDR3 amino acid sequence. Percentage overlap between repertoires was computed as shared unique clonotypes divided by the size of the smaller repertoire. Three approaches were used to assess repertoire richness: RTK rarefaction, the Chao1 estimator, and Recon v2.1 estimates of unobserved clonotypes. Generation probabilities were computed with OLGA for all TCRbeta clonotypes obtained by the gDNA method from several donors. The table was pulled from immuneACCESS by TCRdb, which kept in-frame rearrangements only. Such tables lose some clones; where checked, under half of the loss comes from unresolved V genes, and the rest has no known cause. D and trimming come from the DNA, and the V and J calls and clone size come from that table. The sample includes 2.5 million or so clones, with around 94% observed a single time. The ten most abundant clones make up 0.13% to 0.15% of the sample.

The donors were healthy, HIV-negative adults who had no recently reported acute infections or vaccinations. Only Caucasian adults living in Nashville, Tennessee, USA were represented among the donors. CD4+ T cells were enriched by magnetic negative selection, after which naive cells were positively selected on CD45RA and the negative fraction was taken as the memory subset. After blood collection by leukapheresis, PBMCs were isolated using Ficoll-Histopaque density gradient centrifugation and then cryopreserved in the vapor phase of liquid nitrogen. Analytical flow cytometry was used to check the purity and quantity of each magnetically sorted T cell population. Genomic DNA was isolated from every sorted fraction and measured by UV absorbance on a Nanodrop 2000c.

The sequence was obtained from a man younger than 35 in good health. Sequencing used naive CD4+ T cells sorted from blood. The cell subset or site label for this specimen denotes: CD45RA+ positively selected. The sequence links TRBV9 to TRBJ2-5; a tentative D call is TRBD1 (5 bases match). In nucleotides, the sequence is TGTGCCAGCAGCGTAGTAGGCCAGGGCCAAGAGACCCAGTACTTC. Translated, it reads CASSVVGQGQETQYF. The entire variable domain, with the stretches around the CDR3 drawn from the reference TRBV9 and TRBJ2-5 proteins, is DSGVTQTPKHLITATGQRVTLRCSPRSGDLSVYWYQQSLDQGLQFLIQYYNGEERAKGNILERFSAQQFPDLHSELNLSSLELGDSALYFCASSVVGQGQETQYFGPGTRLLVL.